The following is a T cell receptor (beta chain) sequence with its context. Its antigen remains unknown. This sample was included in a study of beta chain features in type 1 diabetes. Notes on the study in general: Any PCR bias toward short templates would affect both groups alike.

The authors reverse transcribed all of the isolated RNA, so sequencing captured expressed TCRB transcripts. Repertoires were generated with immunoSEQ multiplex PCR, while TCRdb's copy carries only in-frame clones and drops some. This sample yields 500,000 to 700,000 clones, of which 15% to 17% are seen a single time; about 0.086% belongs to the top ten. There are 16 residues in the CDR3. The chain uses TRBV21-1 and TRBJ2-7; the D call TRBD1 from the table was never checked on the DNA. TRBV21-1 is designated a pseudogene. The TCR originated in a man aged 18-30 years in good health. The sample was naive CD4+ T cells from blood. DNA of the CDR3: TGTGCCAGCAGCGAACCCAGGATGGGACAGTCCTACGAGCAGTACTTC. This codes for CASSEPRMGQSYEQYF.